Sequencing of this T cell receptor beta chain was carried out in a study of OX40 agonist ivuxolimab in advanced cancers. The wider study: Patients were dosed intravenously with ivuxolimab at 0.01 to 10 mg/kg every 2 weeks. Three patients, one with hepatocellular carcinoma and two with cutaneous melanoma, responded partially.

Method: immunoSEQ multiplex PCR; TCRdb's copy keeps in-frame clones and lacks some. The sample lists more than 70,000 clones, about 90% seen once, with approximately 3% in the top ten. Looked up from germline, CDR1 is MNHNY and CDR2 is SVGAGI (reference sequence). The CDR3 is 15 amino acids. V gave up 2 bases and J gave up 4 bases, with 12 bases separating them. Patients with a history of autoimmune disease or on systemic immunosuppression were excluded. The chain joins TRBV6-6 to TRBJ2-4, with a possible D match to TRBD2 (6 bases). This sample comprised CD4+ or CD8+ T cells sorted from blood, obtained in a trial of the OX40 agonist ivuxolimab. This receptor was taken from an adult with an advanced solid tumor such as melanoma, head and neck, liver or kidney cancer. The CDR3 region is CASSYISGVKNIQYF. The CDR3 DNA follows: TGTGCCAGCAGTTACATATCGGGGGTTAAAAACATTCAGTACTTC.